These 25 T cell receptor beta chains were sequenced from one sample in a study of blood T cell repertoires in COVID-19. Measured with immunoSEQ multiplex PCR; TCRdb has only the in-frame clones, and not every one. The table lists around 280,000 clones, about nine tenths of them singletons. The specimen was peripheral blood. These receptors originate from a woman between 45 and 65 years old who had recovered from COVID-19.

This chain connects TRBV2 to TRBJ1-5, with D unresolved. Looked up from germline, CDR1 is SNHLY and CDR2 is FYNNEI. V dropped 3 bases and J dropped 3 bases, with 9 bases sitting between them. The CDR3 sequence is 14 residues long. CDR3: CASSDGRNNQPQHF. DNA of the CDR3: TGTGCCAGCAGTGACGGCAGGAACAATCAGCCCCAGCATTTT.

This chain links TRBV28 with TRBJ1-5; TRBD1 might be the D (6 bases). The germline gives CDR1 MDHEN, CDR2 SYDVKM. Trimming stripped 1 base from V and 6 bases from J, with 13 bases between. There are 15 residues in the CDR3. The CDR3 is CASSLSGGSGQPQHF. The CDR3 nucleotides are TGTGCCAGCAGTTTATCGGGGGGCTCAGGTCAGCCCCAGCATTTT.

This sequence joins TRBV5-1 and TRBJ1-1; D possibly corresponds to TRBD1 (6 bases). Germline CDR1 and CDR2: SGHRS and YFSETQ. The CDR3 sequence is 15 residues long. The ends were cut back, 4 bases at V and 2 bases at J, with 15 bases in the middle. CDR3 sequence reads: CASSRGTTPNTEAFF. In nucleotides, the CDR3 is TGCGCCAGCAGCAGGGGGACCACCCCCAACACTGAAGCTTTCTTT.

Comments on this clone: At one end, the junction sequence differs from germline, possibly due to a read error. The genes are TRBV7-9 and TRBJ1-1, with D perhaps matching TRBD1 (5 bases). The germline CDR1 and CDR2 sequences are SEHNR and FQNEAQ (reference sequence). The CDR3 consists of 13 residues. The CDR3 region is CASSRQTNTEAFF. CDR3 in DNA: TGTGCGAGCAGCCGACAGACGAACACTGAAGCTTTCTTT.

CDR3 residues: CAWSVGLDNEQFF. The DNA for the CDR3 is TGTGCCTGGAGTGTCGGACTAGACAATGAGCAGTTCTTC. The chain has TRBV30 and TRBJ2-1, with 7 bases matching TRBD2. The germline CDR1 and CDR2 sequences are GTSNPN and SVGIG (reference sequence). J gave up 5 bases and V 0 bases, and 1 base lay outside the gene matches. This CDR3 spans 13 amino acids.

The chain combines TRBV6-2 or TRBV6-3 with TRBJ2-7; D might be TRBD1 (5 bases). The CDR3 totals 17 residues. V was cut by 6 bases and J by 2 bases, with 23 bases left in between. Germline CDR1 MNHEY, CDR2 SVGEGT. DNA of the CDR3: TGTGCCAGCAGCCGACCGTCCTACAGGCCTAGAACCTACGAGCAGTACTTC. Its translation: CASSRPSYRPRTYEQYF.

The chain has TRBV12-3 or TRBV12-4 and TRBJ2-7; tentative D call: TRBD1 (5 bases). The CDR3 is 13 amino acids. Trimming cost V 1 base and J 5 bases, with 9 bases left between them. The CDR3 DNA sequence: TGTGCCAGCAGTTTAGGGGGCTGGGACGAGCAGTACTTC. It translates to CASSLGGWDEQYF.

This sequence joins TRBV27 and TRBJ2-7; perhaps TRBD1 as D (7 bases). Germline CDR1 is MNHEY and CDR2 is SMNVEV (reference sequence). V dropped 6 bases and J dropped 4 bases, with 16 bases sitting between them. The CDR3 sequence is 14 residues long. Here the CDR3 DNA reads TGTGCCAGCAGAGCCGCGGGACAGATTTACGAGCAGTACTTC. As protein: CASRAAGQIYEQYF.

The chain carries TRBV7-2 and TRBJ2-7; 7 nucleotides align to TRBD1. This CDR3 is 14 amino acids long. V dropped 6 bases and J dropped 5; count of bases not matched to a gene: 10. Germline CDR1 is SGHTA and CDR2 is FQGNSA. The CDR3 DNA is TGTGCCAGCAGTCTCACAGGGGATCCCCACGAGCAGTACTTC. Translation: CASSLTGDPHEQYF.

V is TRBV2 and J is TRBJ1-3; D not resolved. Per the germline V gene, CDR1 is SNHLY and CDR2 is FYNNEI. Deletions cut 6 bases from V and 4 bases from J, with 10 bases between. This CDR3 spans 13 amino acids. This CDR3 is CASSGIRGNTIYF. In nucleotides, the CDR3 is TGTGCCAGCAGCGGGATACGCGGAAACACCATATATTTT.

This chain uses TRBV6-5 with TRBJ1-2; D unclear. The CDR3 length is 15 residues. Trimming stripped 0 bases from V and 0 bases from J, with 8 bases between. The V gene's germline CDR1 is MNHEY and CDR2 SVGAGI. The CDR3 region is CASSYSAGSNYGYTF. DNA for the CDR3: TGTGCCAGCAGTTACTCCGCAGGATCTAACTATGGCTACACCTTC.

This chain links TRBV2 with TRBJ1-4; D is unresolved. The CDR3 is 14 amino acids. CDR1 and CDR2 (germline): SNHLY, FYNNEI. Trimming took off 5 bases at V and 12 bases at J, with 19 bases between the two ends. The CDR3 here is CASSTWTAGGELFF. In DNA form, the CDR3 reads TGTGCCAGCAGTACCTGGACCGCGGGCGGGGAACTGTTTTTT.

The CDR3 DNA reads TGTGCCAGCAGTTACTCCACTAGCTCTAACATTCAGTACTTC. Its protein is CASSYSTSSNIQYF. The chain couples TRBV6-2 or TRBV6-3 to TRBJ2-4; a weak D match, TRBD2 (6 bases). The V end was cut by 0 bases, the J end by 7 bases, with 10 bases between. This CDR3 is built from 14 residues. Germline V lookup: CDR1 MNHEY, CDR2 SVGEGT.

The chain links TRBV6-2 or TRBV6-3 to TRBJ1-2; maybe TRBD1 (6 bases). Trimming left V 6 bases short and J 4 bases short, with 12 bases between. This CDR3 is 13 amino acids long. Germline V gene data show CDR1 as MNHEY and CDR2 as SVGEGT. CDR3 amino acids: CASSQTGTYGYTF. The CDR3 DNA follows: TGTGCCAGCAGCCAAACAGGGACCTATGGCTACACCTTC.

This chain joins TRBV4-3 and TRBJ2-3; TRBD2 aligns across 10 bases. The germline V gene encodes CDR1 LGHNA and CDR2 YSLEER. CDR3 size: 17 residues. Trimming removed 0 bases from V and 2 bases from J; junction bases left unmatched: 5. CDR3 loop: CASSQEPAGGFTDTQYF. In nucleotides, the CDR3 is TGCGCCAGCAGCCAAGAACCAGCGGGAGGGTTCACAGATACGCAGTATTTT.

The V and J genes are TRBV27 and TRBJ1-2, with D unresolved. The germline V gene encodes CDR1 MNHEY and CDR2 SMNVEV (reference sequence). Deletions cut 6 bases from V and 8 bases from J, with 10 bases between. The CDR3 runs to 11 residues. The CDR3 sequence: CASSGGGGYTF. CDR3 DNA: TGTGCCAGCAGCGGTGGAGGCGGCTACACCTTC.

This clone appeared a single time. This chain links TRBV3-1 (or the pseudogene TRBV3-2) with TRBJ2-3; D may be TRBD2 (6 bases). Trimming pared 5 bases from V and 2 bases from J, leaving 14 bases between. The V gene's germline CDR1 is LGHDT and CDR2 YNNKEL (reference sequence). The CDR3 runs to 15 residues. In nucleotides, the CDR3 is TGTGCCAGCAGCGCCCGGGGGAGAGACACAGATACGCAGTATTTT. Its protein product is CASSARGRDTDTQYF.

This chain joins TRBV30 and TRBJ1-1; a weak D match, TRBD1 (5 bases). Trimming cost V 0 bases and J 6 bases, with 14 bases left between them. Germline CDR1 reads GTSNPN; CDR2 reads SVGIG (reference sequence). The CDR3 covers 14 residues. The DNA for the CDR3 is TGTGCCTGGAGTGTAGGGGCGGGGCGTTCTGAAGCTTTCTTT. It yields the protein CAWSVGAGRSEAFF.

V gene TRBV9 combines with J gene TRBJ2-3; 12 nucleotides match TRBD2. The V segment lost 4 bases and the J segment 2 bases; nucleotides outside the gene matches: 5. This CDR3 spans 16 amino acids. In germline, CDR1 is SGDLS, CDR2 YYNGEE. The CDR3 loop reads CASSFRLAGVTDTQYF. The CDR3 DNA is TGTGCCAGCAGCTTCAGACTAGCGGGAGTCACAGATACGCAGTATTTT. The entire variable domain, with the rest obtained from reference TRBV9 and TRBJ2-3, is as follows: DSGVTQTPKHLITATGQRVTLRCSPRSGDLSVYWYQQSLDQGLQFLIQYYNGEERAKGNILERFSAQQFPDLHSELNLSSLELGDSALYFCASSFRLAGVTDTQYFGPGTRLTVL.

This clone was counted between two and nine times. V is TRBV4-2 and J is TRBJ2-3; the match to TRBD1 covers 7 bases. After removal of 3 bases from V and 2 bases from J, the junction contained 5 bases not matched to a gene. The CDR3 has 15 residues. The germline V gene has CDR1 LGHNA and CDR2 YNFKEQ. The CDR3 sequence is CASSQRDSLTDTQYF. The CDR3 region has the DNA TGTGCCAGCAGCCAGAGGGACAGCCTCACAGATACGCAGTATTTT.

This chain connects TRBV3-1 (or the pseudogene TRBV3-2) to TRBJ1-2, with 7 bases fitting TRBD1. V lost 4 bases to trimming and J lost 10 bases; unmatched junction nucleotides: 6. Germline V gives CDR1 LGHDT, CDR2 YNNKEL (reference sequence). The CDR3 is made up of 12 amino acids. The CDR3 is CASSPWTGPYTF. CDR3 in DNA: TGTGCCAGCAGCCCATGGACAGGCCCCTACACCTTC.

The CDR3 DNA follows: TGTGCCAGCGGGCCGACAGATAACTATGGCTACACCTTC. Its translation is CASGPTDNYGYTF. The V and J genes are TRBV12-3 or TRBV12-4 and TRBJ1-2; tentatively, D is TRBD1 (5 bases). The CDR3 totals 13 residues. With 8 bases removed from V and 1 base from J, the gap between germline ends came to 11 bases.

The V and J genes are TRBV9 and TRBJ2-1; 8 bases map to TRBD2. Trimming removed 0 bases from V and 6 bases from J; junction bases left unmatched: 8. Germline V gene sequence: CDR1 SGDLS, CDR2 YYNGEE. The CDR3 loop spans 16 amino acids. The CDR3 here is CASSVERGGPFNEQFF. In nucleotides, the CDR3 is TGTGCCAGCAGCGTAGAACGCGGGGGGCCATTCAATGAGCAGTTCTTC. Full variable domain (rest looked up from reference TRBV9 and TRBJ2-1): DSGVTQTPKHLITATGQRVTLRCSPRSGDLSVYWYQQSLDQGLQFLIQYYNGEERAKGNILERFSAQQFPDLHSELNLSSLELGDSALYFCASSVERGGPFNEQFFGPGTRLTVL.

The V call is TRBV7-9, the J call TRBJ1-1; D is unresolved. The CDR3 spans 14 residues. The germline gives CDR1 SEHNR, CDR2 FQNEAQ (reference sequence). V lost 0 bases and J lost 4, with 9 bases in between. The CDR3 bases are TGTGCCAGCAGCTTAGCCGCAGTTCGCACTGAAGCTTTCTTT. The encoded protein is CASSLAAVRTEAFF.

The genes are TRBV18 and TRBJ1-4; TRBD1 is a possible D gene (5 bases). Germline assignment: CDR1 KGHSH and CDR2 LQKENI. Trimming took off 0 bases at V and 7 bases at J, with 12 bases between the two ends. The CDR3 covers 15 residues. The CDR3 reads CASSPPGREGEKLFF. In DNA form, the CDR3 reads TGTGCCAGCTCACCACCAGGCAGGGAGGGTGAAAAACTGTTTTTT. The full variable domain, its missing parts supplied by reference TRBV18 and TRBJ1-4, is NAGVMQNPRHLVRRRGQEARLRCSPMKGHSHVYWYRQLPEEGLKFMVYLQKENIIDESGMPKERFSAEFPKEGPSILRIQQVVRGDSAAYFCASSPPGREGEKLFFGSGTQLSVL.